The present entry profiles one TCR beta chain with its context. What antigen it recognizes has not been identified. No much larger clone is present one base from it, and per-base qualities are unavailable. This specimen belongs to a study of identical twins (TCRdb year 2016). About the investigation overall: To test whether fetal clonotypes persist, the study used deep sequencing on TCR alpha and beta repertoires from monozygotic twins, unrelated adults of various ages, and cord blood. To rule out contamination, replicate twin experiments were performed at different times with different library preparation protocols.

The study at large found these results: Conclusions relied on cross-sectional statistical analysis, since the same donors could not be followed over many years. Zero-insertion analyses could be partly confounded by invariant T cells such as MAIT and iNKT, though diverse VJ usage argued against such confounding for most clonotypes. In monozygotic twins, recombination models systematically underestimated out-of-frame TCR alpha sharing, but the models matched the sharing seen between unrelated individuals. Abundant cord blood beta clonotypes carried fewer insertions; young adult naive repertoires showed a weaker similar trend, while memory repertoires showed none. In beta out-of-frame sequences, excess twin sharing was weaker, because having fewer shared sequences lowered the signal-to-noise ratio. Compared with coincidental sharing between unrelated individuals, out-of-frame TCR alpha sequences shared between twins had an excess of sequences with low generation probability.

The library came from 5' RACE. Sequencing was performed on an Illumina HiSeq 2000. Template switching introduced a universal primer binding site; the final cDNA contained a unique molecular identifier, enabling accurate counting of TCR cDNA molecules. Specific primers in the conserved constant-segment region were used to synthesize first-strand cDNA for TCR alpha and beta chains. To control for contamination, each cDNA library was double barcoded with a SMART-Mk sample barcode plus Illumina barcodes. TruSeq adapter sequences along with Illumina sample barcodes were introduced in two successive PCR steps. The TCR alpha and beta cDNA libraries were sequenced on the Illumina HiSeq platform using custom primers. The original pipeline was this. Raw reads were processed with MiGEC to extract unique molecular identifiers, and MiXCR was used to determine CDR3 positions. Recombination models were inferred per individual with the repgenHMM and IGoR tools using an EM algorithm. Shared clonotypes were analyzed with the tcR package in R, and sharing was normalized by the product of cloneset sizes. Out-of-frame nonproductive sequences were analyzed to study raw recombination free of thymic and clonal selection effects. TCRdb itself trimmed the public reads at Q25 with fastp, ran MiXCR and retained productive beta chains. Identical CDR3 protein sequences are pooled into one entry, listed with their most common genes and DNA. These V and J calls derive from TCRdb rather than the authors' analysis. In this sample the table shows about 900,000 distinct CDR3 sequences, roughly an eighth of which occur a single time. Around 1.5% of the sample rests with the top ten.

CDR1 and CDR2, per the germline V gene (reference sequence), are LNHNV and YYDKDF. V is cut by 6 bases and J by 5 bases, and the space between the germline ends is 11 bases. The CDR3 runs 12 residues from the cysteine to the phenylalanine. CDR3 DNA is the only sequence kept; it has 36 bases, read in frame from the first base. Every donor in the study was a healthy Caucasian. Three pairs of female monozygotic twins, all aged roughly 18 to 30 years, made up the twin cohort. The RNA used for TCR libraries was isolated from peripheral blood mononuclear cells. These data are also associated with another study on yellow fever vaccine responses in identical twins. The second paper states: According to the authors, in identical twins the way T cells responded to vaccination appeared partly convergent and partly personalized. The study precisely tracked vaccine-responding T cell clones in identical twins.

The sequenced sample consisted of PBMCs. The sequence was collected from a woman in her late teens or twenties in good health. The chain was built from TRBV15 and TRBJ2-7; the D gene is not confidently resolved. The CDR3 reads CATRGNGDEQYF. The DNA sequence follows: TGTGCCACCAGGGGAAACGGCGACGAGCAGTACTTC.